This T cell receptor beta chain is from a study of beta chain features in type 1 diabetes. This clone has at least ten counts. Its specificity is not known. The study's findings and limits: Insertion counts at VDJ junctions were lower in type 1 diabetes patients, who also showed more deletions there. The analysis here could not establish whether HLA type shapes TCRB rearrangement. Researchers report that Type 1 diabetes patients had moderately but significantly shorter TCRB CDR3s across all four CD4+ subsets.

Expressed TCRB transcripts were sequenced, since all the RNA that had been isolated was reverse transcribed. Naive, central memory and regulatory T cell samples produced a mean of approximately 3.5 million reads. TCRdb keeps only in-frame clones here, not all; method: immunoSEQ multiplex PCR. The profile shows around 200,000 clones, 10% to 15% of them singletons. V gave up 1 base and J gave up 4 bases; unmatched junction bases: 8. CDR3 length: 17 amino acids. Germline lookup yields CDR1 SGHTA and CDR2 FQGNSA. J is TRBJ1-2 and V is TRBV7-2; the match to TRBD1 covers 11 bases. The sequence was collected from a woman aged 18-35 years in good health. Sequencing input: central memory CD4+ T cells from blood. The CDR3 coding sequence is TGTGCCAGCAGCTTAGGGAGGACAGGGGGCCGACGCTATGGCTACACCTTC. Amino acid sequence: CASSLGRTGGRRYGYTF. The complete variable domain, with remaining parts taken from reference TRBV7-2 and TRBJ1-2, reads GAGVSQSPSNKVTEKGKDVELRCDPISGHTALYWYRQSLGQGLEFLIYFQGNSAPDKSGLPSDRFSAERTGGSVSTLTIQRTQQEDSAVYLCASSLGRTGGRRYGYTFGSGTRLTVV.